The T cell receptor (beta chain) described here comes from a study of control samples from healthy donors and cancer patients. Data came from immunoSEQ multiplex PCR; TCRdb stores just in-frame clones and leaves some out. The sample records 150,000 to 200,000 clones, about 94% being singletons. Sequenced: blood. This clonotype originated in a woman in her twenties or thirties in good health.

The CDR3 DNA sequence: TGTGCCAGCAGCACCCTCAGGGGGACGGAAACCGGTACGCAGTATTTT. Its translation: CASSTLRGTETGTQYF. This chain connects TRBV7-6 to TRBJ2-3; 7 bases agree with TRBD1. CDR1 and CDR2 from the germline V gene are SGHVS and FNYEAQ. This CDR3 region has 16 residues. V was pared by 5 bases and J by 8 bases, with 16 bases of the junction left unmatched.